These 6 T cell receptor beta chains were all obtained from the same sample, sequenced in a study of cytomegalovirus exposure and HLA in healthy donors. PCR amplification relied on 60 Vbeta primers (plus 13 Jbeta primers). Data came from immunoSEQ multiplex PCR; TCRdb stores just in-frame clones and leaves some out. The profile covers hundreds of thousands of clones, with over 65% appearing a single time and roughly 0.62% taken by the ten largest. Sequencing was performed on PBMCs. All receptors come from a man younger than 30 in good health and CMV-seronegative.

The chain combines TRBV11-3 with TRBJ1-2; D is ambiguous. Looked up from germline, CDR1 is SGHNT and CDR2 is YENEEA. This CDR3 spans 13 amino acids. Trimming removed 3 bases from V and 2 bases from J, with 7 bases in between. CDR3 DNA sequence: TGTGCCAGCAGCTTCTCAGGAAACTATGGCTACACCTTC. Translation: CASSFSGNYGYTF. The full variable domain, with the rest looked up from reference TRBV11-3 and TRBJ1-2, is EAGVVQSPRYKIIEKKQPVAFWCNPISGHNTLYWYLQNLGQGPELLIRYENEEAVDDSQLPKDRFSAERLKGVDSTLKIQPAELGDSAVYLCASSFSGNYGYTFGSGTRLTVV.

This clone was seen a few times. V gene TRBV30 combines with J gene TRBJ1-2; 8 bases map to TRBD1. Germline V gives CDR1 GTSNPN, CDR2 SVGIG (reference sequence). V lost 3 bases to trimming and J lost 4 bases; unmatched junction nucleotides: 4. The CDR3 has 13 amino acids. CDR3 sequence (DNA): TGTGCCTGGAGCGCCACAGGGGGCTATGGCTACACCTTC. Protein product: CAWSATGGYGYTF. Supplemented by reference TRBV30 and TRBJ1-2, the full variable domain reads SQTIHQWPATLVQPVGSPLSLECTVEGTSNPNLYWYRQAAGRGLQLLFYSVGIGQISSEVPQNLSASRPQDRQFILSSKKLLLSDSGFYLCAWSATGGYGYTFGSGTRLTVV.

The chain combines TRBV9 with TRBJ2-7; D call uncertain. The CDR3 has 13 amino acids. Germline V gene lookup returns CDR1 SGDLS and CDR2 YYNGEE. V was shortened by 0 bases and J by 3 bases, with 7 bases between the two germline ends. CDR3 loop: CASSVAQDYEQYF. The DNA of the CDR3 is TGTGCCAGCAGCGTAGCGCAGGACTACGAGCAGTACTTC.

This clone was seen a few times. The chain links TRBV19 to TRBJ2-1; 11 nucleotides agree with TRBD2. Germline V lookup: CDR1 LNHDA, CDR2 SQIVND (reference sequence). This CDR3 region has 18 residues. Germline trimming cut 7 bases from V and 9 bases from J; bases unmatched to any gene: 20. For the CDR3, the DNA is TGTGCCAGTACCCCCAGTGGGGGTAGCGGGAGGGCCAGGGGTGAGCAGTTCTTC. Residues: CASTPSGGSGRARGEQFF.

The gene calls are TRBV6-1 and TRBJ1-1; D gene unclear. CDR3 length: 13 residues. Germline V CDR1 and CDR2: MNHNS, SASEGT. V shed 8 bases and J shed 1 base, with 11 bases lying between them. The CDR3 loop reads CASLGGANTEAFF. For the CDR3, the DNA is TGTGCCAGCCTTGGAGGCGCGAACACTGAAGCTTTCTTT.

The gene calls are TRBV10-2 and TRBJ2-1; 14 bases map to TRBD2. Germline values: CDR1 WSHSY, CDR2 SAAADI. V was pared by 6 bases and J by 0 bases, with 4 bases of the junction left unmatched. CDR3 length equals 17 residues. The CDR3, as DNA: TGCGCCAGCAGCGGGACTAGCGGGAGAGGCTCCTACAATGAGCAGTTCTTC. This translates into CASSGTSGRGSYNEQFF.